This is a list of T cell receptor beta chains from one sample in a study of tumor and adjacent non-tumor tissue in lung cancer. MiXCR, applied by TCRdb to the multiplex PCR reads, yields one record per CDR3 protein. The profile covers approximately 75,000 distinct CDR3 sequences, with 77% appearing a single time and about 12% taken by the ten largest. The specimen sequenced was lung tumor tissue. The receptors were gathered from a woman aged 45 to 65 with non-small cell lung cancer. Each CDR3 is given with its conserved first and last residue. D genes are given only for firm matches. Part of the rows lack a size; the others show once, few, many or a class for expanded clones.

clone_size d_call j_call v_call cdr3_nt cdr3_aa
once . TRBJ2-5 TRBV19 TGTGCCAGTAGTATGTCGCGGGGTCAAGAGACCCAGTACTTC CASSMSRGQETQYF
few TRBD2 TRBJ2-7 TRBV28 TGTGCTAGCAGTTTAAATAGCGGGGTTACCTACGAGCAGTACTTC CASSLNSGVTYEQYF
. . TRBJ2-1 TRBV28 TGTGCCAGCAGCTCGCGGCGGGGGCGCGATGAGCTGTTCTTC CASSSRRGRDELFF
. TRBD1 TRBJ1-5 TRBV6-5 TGTGCCACTAGCCCGGACAGGACAAATCAGCCCCAGCATTTT CATSPDRTNQPQHF
. . TRBJ1-1 TRBV7-9 TGCACCAGCAGCTTGAAGGCGAACACTGTAGCTTTCTTT CTSSLKANTVAFF
. TRBD2 TRBJ2-5 TRBV29-1 TGCAGTTTGGCGGCCAGCGGGAGCGCTGAGACCCAGTGCTTC CSLAASGSAETQCF
. . TRBJ2-1 TRBV9 TGTGCCAGCAGCGTAGCTACTGGCGGGGCCTGGGATGAGCAGTTCTTC CASSVATGGAWDEQFF
medium-sized TRBD2 TRBJ2-2 TRBV6-2/TRBV6-3 TGTGCCAGCAGACTAGCGGGAGTGGACACCGGGGAGCTGTTTTTT CASRLAGVDTGELFF
few TRBD1 TRBJ2-5 TRBV6-5 TGTGCCAGTAGGATTGGGACAGGAGATTCGAAGACCCAGTACTTC CASRIGTGDSKTQYF
medium-sized . TRBJ2-7 TRBV28 TGTGCCAGCAGTTTATTTTGGACTATCCACGAGCAGTACTTC CASSLFWTIHEQYF
. TRBD2 TRBJ2-6 TRBV5-4 TGTACCAGCAGCAGTGCGGGACTAGCGGGACCTGGGACCAACGTCCTGACTTTC CTSSSAGLAGPGTNVLTF
. TRBD2 TRBJ2-1 TRBV5-6 TGTGCCAGCGACAATCTAGCGGGAGCCTGGGATGAGCAGTTCTTC CASDNLAGAWDEQFF
. . TRBJ1-5 TRBV4-2 TGTACCAGCAGCCAAGACTTCACTAGCAATCAGCCCCGGCATTTT CTSSQDFTSNQPRHF
. . TRBJ1-2 TRBV11-2 TGTGCAAGCAGCTCAACGGATAACTATGGCTACACCTTC CASSSTDNYGYTF
. . TRBJ1-1 TRBV6-5 TGTGCCGCGCAGACTGGGACGAACACTGAAACTTTCTTT CAAQTGTNTETFF
once . TRBJ2-3 TRBV11-2 TGTGCCAGCAGCTTACAACCCCCAGGGGACCATATGCAGTATTTT CASSLQPPGDHMQYF
. TRBD2 TRBJ2-3 TRBV10-2 TGCGCCACTAAGACTAGCTGGAGTGGCGATACACAGTATTTT CATKTSWSGDTQYF
. . TRBJ1-1 TRBV16 TGTGCCAGCAACCAAACGGGGGACACTGAAGCTTTCTTT CASNQTGDTEAFF
. . TRBJ1-5 TRBV5-5 TGTGCCAACAGTCGGGGTTTTCATCAGTCCCAGCATTTT CANSRGFHQSQHF
. . TRBJ2-3 TRBV11-2 TGTGCCAGTAGCCTGATGACCCGGGATACGCAGTATTTT CASSLMTRDTQYF
. . TRBJ2-5 TRBV6-5 TGTGCCAGCAGACGGGGAAACCAAGTGACCCAGTACTTC CASRRGNQVTQYF
once TRBD2 TRBJ2-1 TRBV4-1 TGCGCCAGCAGCCAAGTGACTAGCGGGAGAAGGATTGAGCAGTTCTTC CASSQVTSGRRIEQFF
many TRBD1 TRBJ1-6 TRBV20-1 TGCAGTGCCACAGGGGCTAATTCACCCCTCCACTTT CSATGANSPLHF
. TRBD1 TRBJ2-1 TRBV6-4 TGTGCCAGTAATGACTCAAGACAGGGGGTCAATGAGCAGTTCTTC CASNDSRQGVNEQFF
medium-sized TRBD1 TRBJ2-7 TRBV29-1 TGCAGCGTTACAATAGGGGGACAGGGAGCCTACGAGCAGTACTTC CSVTIGGQGAYEQYF
. TRBD2 TRBJ2-1 TRBV10-3 TGTGCCATCAGATTACAAAATCTAGCGGAGGGGCCGAATGAGCAGTTCTTC CAIRLQNLAEGPNEQFF
many TRBD1 TRBJ1-1 TRBV5-1 TGCGCCAGCAGCTTCAACACAGGGGGCATTGCTTTCTTT CASSFNTGGIAFF
. . TRBJ1-5 TRBV10-2 TGCACCAGCAGTAAGTCGATCCCCCTGACCCAGCATTTT CTSSKSIPLTQHF
. . TRBJ1-2 TRBV6-1 TGTGCCAGCAGTGGGACATGGGACGGTTACACCTTC CASSGTWDGYTF
. . TRBJ2-3 TRBV6-5 TGTGCCAGCAGTCCTACCACGAATGCGCAGTATTTT CASSPTTNAQYF
. TRBD2 TRBJ2-2 TRBV6-6 TGTGTCAGCTCCAGCGGGAGGGAAATCGGGGAGCTGTTTTTT CVSSSGREIGELFF
. TRBD2 TRBJ2-7 TRBV10-2 TGCGCCAGCAGAGAGGCGACTAGCGGAAGGGGGGAGCAGTACTTC CASREATSGRGEQYF
once TRBD1 TRBJ1-2 TRBV4-2 TGTACCAGTAGCCATCCAGGGGGTAACTATGGCTACACCTTC CTSSHPGGNYGYTF
. . TRBJ2-3 TRBV11-2 TGTGTCAGCAGCTCTAAACAGGGTAGCACAGATATGCAGTATTTT CVSSSKQGSTDMQYF
. . TRBJ2-5 TRBV6-6 TGTGCCAGCAGGGGCCCACGAGAGACCCAGTACTTT CASRGPRETQYF
medium-sized TRBD2 TRBJ2-7 TRBV6-2/TRBV6-3 TGTGCCAGCAGTTACGATCCAGCTAGCGGGATCGTAATTGGCGAGCAGTACTTC CASSYDPASGIVIGEQYF
. . TRBJ2-7 TRBV12-3/TRBV12-4 TGTGCCACTACTTACAAGAGGGAGCAGTACTTC CATTYKREQYF
. . TRBJ2-1 TRBV25-1 TGTGCCAGCAATCCCTCAATTTCGACAGGAAGACAGTTCTTC CASNPSISTGRQFF
many . TRBJ2-5 TRBV28 TGTGCCAGCAGGAGAACCGGGACTTCAGAGACCCAGTACTTC CASRRTGTSETQYF
many . TRBJ2-7 TRBV6-6 TGTGCCAGCACCACACGGGACTCCCCCTACGAGCAGTACTTC CASTTRDSPYEQYF
. TRBD1 TRBJ2-3 TRBV29-1 TGTAGCGTTGAAGTCAGGTACAGGGGAACAGATACGCAGTATTTT CSVEVRYRGTDTQYF
. . TRBJ1-5 TRBV11-2 TGTGCTAGCAGCTTAAGCGGGATCCAGCCCCAGCATTTT CASSLSGIQPQHF
. TRBD1 TRBJ2-7 TRBV6-5 TGTGCCAGCAACCGGAACAGGGGACACGAGCAGTACTTC CASNRNRGHEQYF
. . TRBJ1-1 TRBV6-5 TGTGCCAGCAGACTGGGTTGGGGAATGAACACCGAAACTTTCTTT CASRLGWGMNTETFF
. TRBD2 TRBJ2-1 TRBV10-3 TGTGCCATCAGTGAGTCAGGGACTAGCGTGCTGAAAGAGCATTTCTTC CAISESGTSVLKEHFF
. TRBD1 TRBJ2-7 TRBV10-3 TGTGTCATCGAGGGACAGGACTCCTACGAGCAGTACTTC CVIEGQDSYEQYF
. . TRBJ2-2 TRBV10-3 TGTGTCATCAGTGTACTAGTGGCGAACACCGGGGAGCTGTTTTTT CVISVLVANTGELFF
. . TRBJ1-1 TRBV6-5 TGTGCCAGCACCTCACTGGGGACTGTCACTGAAGCTTTCTTT CASTSLGTVTEAFF
. TRBD1 TRBJ2-2 TRBV28 TGTGCCAGCAGTTTCTCGTATATGACAGGGCACGGGGAACTGTTTTTT CASSFSYMTGHGELFF
. . TRBJ2-5 TRBV28 TGTGCCAGCAGGAGAGCCGGGACTTCAGAGACTCAGTACTTC CASRRAGTSETQYF
. TRBD2 TRBJ2-1 TRBV29-1 TGCAGCGTGGTTAATGGACTAGCGGGAGTAGGCTATGAGCAGTTCTTC CSVVNGLAGVGYEQFF
many . TRBJ1-1 TRBV5-5 TGTGCCAGCAGCCCTCAAGTTTGGGATAACGAAGCTTTCTTT CASSPQVWDNEAFF